Listed here is a single T cell receptor beta chain. What it binds is unknown. This sample was taken from a study of cytomegalovirus exposure and HLA in healthy donors. A multiplex PCR was run with 60 Vbeta primers and 13 Jbeta primers. Authors' methods: The count from a later analysis was about 80 million unique TCR beta chains, 9.5 million to 13 million of them shared. Clones were sequenced by immunoSEQ multiplex PCR, and TCRdb holds only the in-frame ones, with some missing. The DNA gave D and trimming, while V, J and clone size come from that table. The data contain some 200,000 clones, more than 85% of them singletons. The CDR3 covers 13 residues. CDR1 SGHTA and CDR2 FQGNSA come from the germline V gene. Trimming pared 10 bases from V and 2 bases from J, leaving 14 bases between. Study-wide results and caveats: The authors later found HLA-associated TCR beta chains more clonally expanded than equally common others. Relative to the approximately 700-donor mean, N-insertions were reportedly fewer in an Asian-associated ancestry cluster in a later analysis. Published work reported that the classifier diagnosed cytomegalovirus status with high specificity and sensitivity.

The chain combines TRBV7-2 with TRBJ1-2; D ambiguous. This sequence was found in a woman aged 18-29 years in good health and CMV-seronegative. Specimen: PBMCs. The CDR3 sequence: CATSRGRNYGYTF. Written as DNA, the CDR3 is TGTGCCACCTCCCGGGGAAGGAACTATGGCTACACCTTC.